This paragraph reports one TCR beta chain. The data were obtained in a study of blood T cell repertoires in COVID-19. Study-level information: Sample material is recorded as cDNA or gDNA derived from T cells, B-cell-depleted T cells, or PBMCs.

Some clones are missing from TCRdb's copy, which holds only in-frame ones; the method was immunoSEQ multiplex PCR. This sample yields 150,000 to 200,000 clones, of which 80% are seen a single time; around 15% belongs to the top ten. V trimming: 4 bases; J trimming: 2 bases; junction bases outside the gene matches: 12. In germline, CDR1 is MGHRA, CDR2 YSYEKL. The length of the CDR3 is 17 residues. V usage is TRBV4-1 and J usage is TRBJ2-3; 7 positions agree with TRBD1. The sequence derives from a man aged 60 to 75 who had been exposed to COVID-19. Sequences were obtained from PBMCs or T cells enriched from blood (not recorded which). DNA for the CDR3: TGCGCCAGCAGCCCCCCTTTCAGACAGGGAGCCACAGATACGCAGTATTTT. Protein product: CASSPPFRQGATDTQYF.